These 18 T cell receptor beta chains were sequenced from one sample in a study of cytomegalovirus exposure and HLA in healthy donors. Both 60 Vbeta primers and 13 Jbeta primers went into the PCR. Sequenced by immunoSEQ multiplex PCR; TCRdb stores in-frame clones only, minus some. The data hold 130,000 or so clones, with around 82% observed a single time. Sequenced sample: PBMCs. These receptor sequences come from a man aged 50 to 60 in good health and CMV-seronegative.

V and J are TRBV28 and TRBJ2-7, with TRBD2 identical over 8 bases. With V trimmed by 7 bases and J by 2 bases, 7 bases remained unmatched. Germline V gene data show CDR1 as MDHEN and CDR2 as SYDVKM. The CDR3 sequence is 14 residues long. The CDR3 protein is CASIAGTSPYEQYF. The CDR3 DNA reads as TGTGCCAGCATCGCCGGGACTAGTCCCTACGAGCAGTACTTC.

The chain joins TRBV5-8 to TRBJ2-5; TRBD2 matches at 14 bases. The CDR3 extends over 14 amino acids. Germline CDR1 reads SGHTS; CDR2 reads YDEGEE. Trimming at V came to 9 bases and at J to 5 bases, leaving 6 bases not matched to a gene. CDR3 in amino acids: CATGLAGVGETQYF. The CDR3 DNA sequence: TGTGCCACGGGACTAGCGGGAGTTGGGGAGACCCAGTACTTC.

This chain connects TRBV23-1 to TRBJ1-1, with a possible D match to TRBD1 (5 bases). TRBV23-1 is labeled an ORF, and its function is uncertain. The CDR3 length is 18 residues. The V gene lost 4 bases and the J gene lost 2 bases, with 23 bases spanning the gap. Here the CDR3 DNA reads TGCGCCAGCAGTCTCCCATGGGACTCTGGGGGAAATAACACTGAAGCTTTCTTT. Translating it yields CASSLPWDSGGNNTEAFF.

This clone occurred once. This rearrangement joins TRBV19 to TRBJ1-1; D unresolved. The length of the CDR3 is 12 residues. Per the germline V gene, CDR1 is LNHDA and CDR2 is SQIVND (reference sequence). Trimming pared 3 bases from V and 5 bases from J, leaving 7 bases between. In DNA form, the CDR3 reads TGTGCCAGTAGTATCGGCAGGACTGAAGCTTTCTTT. Amino acids: CASSIGRTEAFF. The entire variable domain, with the rest obtained from reference TRBV19 and TRBJ1-1, is as follows: DGGITQSPKYLFRKEGQNVTLSCEQNLNHDAMYWYRQDPGQGLRLIYYSQIVNDFQKGDIAEGYSVSREKKESFPLTVTSAQKNPTAFYLCASSIGRTEAFFGQGTRLTVV.

This clone was observed a handful of times. The chain has TRBV6-6 and TRBJ2-7, with D perhaps matching TRBD1 (5 bases). The CDR3 totals 14 residues. CDR1 is MNHNY, CDR2 SVGAGI, per germline (reference sequence). The V and J ends lost 5 bases and 1 base respectively, with 12 bases between them. The CDR3 loop is CASSTTSGSYEQYF. CDR3 nucleotides: TGTGCCAGCAGTACGACGTCAGGGTCCTACGAGCAGTACTTC.

The chain carries TRBV2 and TRBJ2-1, with 8 bases identical to TRBD2. This CDR3 comprises 13 residues. Per the germline V gene, CDR1 is SNHLY and CDR2 is FYNNEI. With 6 bases clipped from V and 10 bases from J, the junction kept 8 bases outside the gene matches. CDR3 residues: CASRREVAWEQFF. The CDR3 region has the DNA TGTGCCAGCAGGCGGGAGGTCGCTTGGGAGCAGTTCTTC.

V and J are TRBV5-4 and TRBJ1-1, with 9 bases lining up with TRBD1. The germline CDR1 and CDR2 sequences are SGHNT and YYREEE (reference sequence). CDR3 length: 14 amino acids. Losses at the gene ends were 4 bases for V and 9 bases for J; bases not matched to a gene: 10. The CDR3 bases are TGTGCCAGCAGCGGGAGGGACAGGGAGGGGCAAGCTTTCTTT. It is translated as CASSGRDREGQAFF.

The chain is built from TRBV27 and TRBJ1-2; TRBD1 aligns across 9 bases. V was clipped by 7 bases and J by 4 bases; unmatched bases: 16. The CDR3 runs 17 residues. Germline CDR1 reads MNHEY; CDR2 reads SMNVEV (reference sequence). CDR3 residues: CASNSYGGQGALYGYTF. The CDR3 DNA is TGTGCCAGCAACTCTTATGGGGGACAGGGAGCTCTCTATGGCTACACCTTC.

Only a few counts were recorded for this clone. The chain is built from TRBV6-1 and TRBJ2-1, with 9 bases matching TRBD2. The trim removed 2 bases at V and 7 bases at J, leaving 6 bases unmatched. CDR3 size: 15 residues. CDR1 is MNHNS and CDR2 is SASEGT in the germline V gene. DNA of the CDR3: TGTGCCAGCAGTGAAATGGGACTAGCTCTTAATGAGCAGTTCTTC. The encoded protein is CASSEMGLALNEQFF.

CDR3 bases: TGCGCCAGCAGCCAACAACTAGGTTCAGATACGCAGTATTTT. Translation: CASSQQLGSDTQYF. The chain carries TRBV5-1 and TRBJ2-3; D might be TRBD2 (5 bases). Germline CDR1 and CDR2: SGHRS and YFSETQ. The CDR3 consists of 14 residues. V was trimmed by 4 bases and J by 4 bases, leaving 13 bases between them.

The J gene is TRBJ1-2, the V gene TRBV28; TRBD1 agrees at 7 bases. V shed 3 bases and J 4 bases; nucleotides not matched to a gene: 8. The CDR3 totals 15 residues. The V gene's germline CDR1 is MDHEN and CDR2 SYDVKM. The CDR3: CASSFPRGTVYGYTF. The CDR3 DNA sequence: TGTGCCAGCAGTTTCCCCAGGGGGACAGTCTATGGCTACACCTTC.

The rearrangement uses TRBV4-3 and TRBJ2-7, with 11 nucleotides matching TRBD1. Germline V gene lookup returns CDR1 LGHNA and CDR2 YSLEER. With 1 base clipped from V and 6 bases from J, the junction kept 8 bases outside the gene matches. The CDR3 length is 16 residues. The CDR3 sequence is CASSQAAGTGGSEQYF. CDR3 in DNA: TGCGCCAGCAGCCAAGCCGCCGGGACAGGGGGTTCCGAGCAGTACTTC.

This clone was picked up a small number of times. The rearrangement joins TRBV6-1 to TRBJ2-7; no firm D call. V lost 0 bases, J lost 4 bases, and 19 bases lay in between. This CDR3 is 17 amino acids long. CDR1 and CDR2 (germline): MNHNS, SASEGT. CDR3 in amino acids: CASSEAQVAGWKYEQYF. The DNA of the CDR3 is TGTGCCAGCAGTGAAGCGCAAGTGGCAGGTTGGAAATACGAGCAGTACTTC.

The rearrangement joins TRBV4-1 to TRBJ2-2; no firm D call. The CDR3 spans 16 residues. V lost 5 bases to trimming and J lost 1 base, with 14 bases between them. The germline gives CDR1 MGHRA, CDR2 YSYEKL. CDR3 loop: CASSREPLLNTGELFF. The DNA of the CDR3 is TGCGCCAGCAGCAGAGAACCTCTCCTGAACACCGGGGAGCTGTTTTTT.

This clone came up once. The genes are TRBV30 and TRBJ1-2; no definite D call. Germline V gene sequence: CDR1 GTSNPN, CDR2 SVGIG (reference sequence). The CDR3 is 12 amino acids. V was shortened by 3 bases and J by 0 bases, with 5 bases between the two germline ends. CDR3 coding DNA: TGTGCCTGGAGCACATCTAACTATGGCTACACCTTC. It specifies CAWSTSNYGYTF.

The V and J genes are TRBV7-9 and TRBJ2-1; 10 bases map to TRBD2. This CDR3 region has 18 residues. The V gene end was trimmed by 2 bases and the J gene end by 8 bases; junction bases not matched to a gene: 15. Germline CDR1 is SEHNR and CDR2 is FQNEAQ (reference sequence). The CDR3 DNA reads TGTGCCAGCAGCTTAAGGCTAGCGGGAGAGTCTGGCGGCGATGAGCAGTTCTTC. This translates into CASSLRLAGESGGDEQFF.

This sequence joins TRBV6-5 and TRBJ2-2, with a weak D call TRBD1 (5 bases). The V end lost 7 bases, the J end lost 1 base, and 10 bases lay between the germline ends. This CDR3 has 14 amino acids. Germline V gene sequence: CDR1 MNHEY, CDR2 SVGAGI. CDR3 nucleotide sequence: TGTGCCAGCAATAGGGGCGGGAACACCGGGGAGCTGTTTTTT. Amino acids: CASNRGGNTGELFF.

The rearrangement uses TRBV7-6 and TRBJ2-6; perhaps TRBD2 as D (6 bases). This CDR3 comprises 15 residues. Germline values: CDR1 SGHVS, CDR2 FNYEAQ. V gave up 5 bases and J gave up 1 base, with 9 bases separating them. CDR3 loop: CASSLRGSGANVLTF. CDR3 in DNA: TGTGCCAGCAGCCTACGGGGGTCTGGGGCCAACGTCCTGACTTTC.